This record concerns one T cell receptor beta chain sequence. CDR1 is SEHNR, CDR2 FQNEAQ, per germline (reference sequence). The CDR3 is 11 amino acids. The ends lost 10 bases at V and 7 bases at J; junction bases unmatched: 4. The data were taken from a study of blood T cell repertoires in COVID-19. As for the study in general: Some COVID-19 samples were acute and others convalescent; all came from the United States, Italy and Spain. T cells, B-cell-depleted T cells, or PBMCs provided the cDNA or gDNA that served as material.

Authors' data handling: Quantification of nucleated cells was approximated via reference gene primer amplification. Some clones are missing from TCRdb's copy, which holds only in-frame ones; the method was immunoSEQ multiplex PCR. Clone size and V and J calls were adopted from that table, with D and trimming inferred from the DNA. The sample carries about 300,000 clones, around 90% recorded once. The sequence was obtained from a young man with active or convalescent COVID-19. The chain carries TRBV7-9 and TRBJ1-1; 9 nucleotides line up with TRBD1. Input material: peripheral blood. In nucleotides, the CDR3 is TGTGCCACACAGGGGGCGAGTGAAGCTTTCTTT. It codes for CATQGASEAFF. The full variable domain, in which reference TRBV7-9 and TRBJ1-1 provide the parts outside the CDR3, is DTGVSQNPRHKITKRGQNVTFRCDPISEHNRLYWYRQTLGQGPEFLTYFQNEAQLEKSRLLSDRFSAERPKGSFSTLEIQRTEQGDSAMYLCATQGASEAFFGQGTRLTVV.